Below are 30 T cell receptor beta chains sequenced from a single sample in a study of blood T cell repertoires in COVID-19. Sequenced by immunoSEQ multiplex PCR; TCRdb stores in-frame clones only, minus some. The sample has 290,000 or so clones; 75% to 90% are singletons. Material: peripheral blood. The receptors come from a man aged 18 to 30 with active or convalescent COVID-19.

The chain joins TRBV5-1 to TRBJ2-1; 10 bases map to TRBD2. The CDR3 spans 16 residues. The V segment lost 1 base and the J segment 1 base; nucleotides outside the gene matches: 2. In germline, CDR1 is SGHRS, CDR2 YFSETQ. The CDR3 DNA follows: TGCGCCAGCAGCTTGCCGGGACTAGCGTCCTACAATGAGCAGTTCTTC. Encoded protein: CASSLPGLASYNEQFF.

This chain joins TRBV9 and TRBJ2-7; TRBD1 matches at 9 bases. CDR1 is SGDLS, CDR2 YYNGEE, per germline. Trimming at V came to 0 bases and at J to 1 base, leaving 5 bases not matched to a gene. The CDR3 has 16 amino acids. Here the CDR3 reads CASSVGRDRVSYEQYF. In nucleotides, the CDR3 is TGTGCCAGCAGCGTAGGAAGGGACAGGGTTTCCTACGAGCAGTACTTC.

In nucleotides, the CDR3 is TGCGCCAGCAGCTTGGGATTCGGCGCGGGAGAGATCAGAGAGACCCAGTACTTC. Translation gives CASSLGFGAGEIRETQYF. The chain links TRBV5-1 to TRBJ2-5, with TRBD2 matching over 7 bases. Germline trimming cut 0 bases from V and 4 bases from J; bases unmatched to any gene: 15. Germline V gene lookup returns CDR1 SGHRS and CDR2 YFSETQ. The CDR3 covers 18 residues.

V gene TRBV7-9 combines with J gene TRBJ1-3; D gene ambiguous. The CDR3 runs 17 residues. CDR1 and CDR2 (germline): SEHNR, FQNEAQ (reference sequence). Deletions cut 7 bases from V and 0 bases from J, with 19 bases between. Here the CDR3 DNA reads TGTGCCAGCATCAAGCGGTTGGGTCCTGACTCTGGAAACACCATATATTTT. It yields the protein CASIKRLGPDSGNTIYF.

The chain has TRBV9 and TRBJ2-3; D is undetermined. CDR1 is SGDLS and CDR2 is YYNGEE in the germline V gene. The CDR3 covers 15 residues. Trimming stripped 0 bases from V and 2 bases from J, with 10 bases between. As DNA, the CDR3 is TGTGCCAGCAGCGTAGGTGTGACAATCACAGATACGCAGTATTTT. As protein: CASSVGVTITDTQYF.

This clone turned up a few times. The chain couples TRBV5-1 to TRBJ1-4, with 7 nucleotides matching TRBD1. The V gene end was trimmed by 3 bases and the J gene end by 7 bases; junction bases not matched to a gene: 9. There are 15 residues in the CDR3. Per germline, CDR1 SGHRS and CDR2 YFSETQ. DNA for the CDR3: TGCGCCAGCAGCTCGGGGCTGAGGGGGCGTGAAAAACTGTTTTTT. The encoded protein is CASSSGLRGREKLFF.

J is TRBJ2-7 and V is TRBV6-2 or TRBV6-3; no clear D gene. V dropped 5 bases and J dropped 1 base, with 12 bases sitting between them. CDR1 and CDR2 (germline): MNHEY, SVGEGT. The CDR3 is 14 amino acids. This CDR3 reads CASSPGDGSYEQYF. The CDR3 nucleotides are TGTGCCAGCAGTCCCGGAGACGGTTCCTACGAGCAGTACTTC.

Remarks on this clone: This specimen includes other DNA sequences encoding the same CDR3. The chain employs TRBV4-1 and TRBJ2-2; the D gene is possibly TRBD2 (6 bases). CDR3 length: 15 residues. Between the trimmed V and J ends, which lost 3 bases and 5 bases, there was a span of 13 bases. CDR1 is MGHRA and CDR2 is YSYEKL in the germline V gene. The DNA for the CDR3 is TGCGCCAGCAGCCAGGGACTTCGAGGGACCGGGGAGCTGTTTTTT. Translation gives CASSQGLRGTGELFF.

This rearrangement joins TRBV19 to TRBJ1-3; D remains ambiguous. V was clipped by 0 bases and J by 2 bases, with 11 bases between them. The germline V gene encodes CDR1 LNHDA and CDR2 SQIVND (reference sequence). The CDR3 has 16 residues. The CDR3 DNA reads TGTGCCAGTAGTATAGAGACCGGGAAAACTGGAAACACCATATATTTT. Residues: CASSIETGKTGNTIYF.

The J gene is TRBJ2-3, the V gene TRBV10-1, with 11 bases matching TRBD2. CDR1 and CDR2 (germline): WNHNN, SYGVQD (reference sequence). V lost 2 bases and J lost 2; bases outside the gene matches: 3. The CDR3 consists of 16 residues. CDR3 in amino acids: CASSEASGGSTDTQYF. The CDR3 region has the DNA TGCGCCAGCAGTGAGGCTAGCGGGGGGTCCACAGATACGCAGTATTTT.

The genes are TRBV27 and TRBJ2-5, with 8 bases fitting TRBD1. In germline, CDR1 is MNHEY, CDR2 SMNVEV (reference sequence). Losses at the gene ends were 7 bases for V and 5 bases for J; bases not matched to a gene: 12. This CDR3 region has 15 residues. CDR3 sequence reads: CASTRRGQAAETQYF. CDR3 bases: TGTGCCAGCACCCGGAGGGGACAGGCGGCGGAGACCCAGTACTTC.

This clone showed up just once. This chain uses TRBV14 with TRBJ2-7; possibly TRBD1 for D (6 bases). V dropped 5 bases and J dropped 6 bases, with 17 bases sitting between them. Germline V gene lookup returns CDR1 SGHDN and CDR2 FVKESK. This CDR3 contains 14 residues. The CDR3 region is CASSDYRASGEQYF. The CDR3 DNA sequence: TGTGCCAGCAGCGACTACAGGGCATCGGGCGAGCAGTACTTC.

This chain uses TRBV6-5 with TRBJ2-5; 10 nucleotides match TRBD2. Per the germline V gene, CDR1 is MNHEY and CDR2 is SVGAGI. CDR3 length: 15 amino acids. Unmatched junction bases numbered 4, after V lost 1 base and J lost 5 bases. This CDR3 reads CASSYLSGRGETQYF. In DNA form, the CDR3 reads TGTGCCAGCAGTTACTTAAGCGGGAGGGGGGAGACCCAGTACTTC.

The CDR3 sequence is CASSHALNTEAFF. DNA of the CDR3: TGCGCCAGCAGCCATGCACTTAACACTGAAGCTTTCTTT. The J gene is TRBJ1-1, the V gene TRBV4-1; D ambiguous. Germline lookup yields CDR1 MGHRA and CDR2 YSYEKL. Between the trimmed V and J ends, which lost 3 bases and 2 bases, there was a span of 7 bases. CDR3 length: 13 amino acids.

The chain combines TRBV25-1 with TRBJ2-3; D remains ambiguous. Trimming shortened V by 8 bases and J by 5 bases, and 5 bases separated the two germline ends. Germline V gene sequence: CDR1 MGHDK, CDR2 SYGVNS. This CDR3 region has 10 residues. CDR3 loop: CASLGDTQYF. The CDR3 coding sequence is TGTGCCAGCCTCGGAGATACGCAGTATTTT. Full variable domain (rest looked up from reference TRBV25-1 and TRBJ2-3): EADIYQTPRYLVIGTGKKITLECSQTMGHDKMYWYQQDPGMELHLIHYSYGVNSTEKGDLSSESTVSRIRTEHFPLTLESARPSHTSQYLCASLGDTQYFGPGTRLTVL.

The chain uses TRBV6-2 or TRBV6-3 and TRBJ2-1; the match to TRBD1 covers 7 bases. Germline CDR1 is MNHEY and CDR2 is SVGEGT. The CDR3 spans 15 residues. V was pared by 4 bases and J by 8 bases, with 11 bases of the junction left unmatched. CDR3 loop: CASSSVDRVNDEQFF. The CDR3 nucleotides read TGTGCCAGCAGTTCCGTCGACAGGGTAAACGATGAGCAGTTCTTC.

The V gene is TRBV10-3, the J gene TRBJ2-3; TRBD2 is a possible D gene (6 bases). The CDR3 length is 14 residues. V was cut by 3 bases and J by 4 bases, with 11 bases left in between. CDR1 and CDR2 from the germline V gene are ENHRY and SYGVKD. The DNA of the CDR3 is TGTGCCATCAGTGAAGAGAGCGGGTCAGATACGCAGTATTTT. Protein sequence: CAISEESGSDTQYF.

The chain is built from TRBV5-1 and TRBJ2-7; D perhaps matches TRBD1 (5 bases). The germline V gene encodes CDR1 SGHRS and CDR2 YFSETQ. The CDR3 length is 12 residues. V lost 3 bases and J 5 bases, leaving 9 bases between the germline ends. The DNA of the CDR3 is TGCGCCAGCAGCTCCACAGGTAACGAGCAGTACTTC. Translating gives CASSSTGNEQYF.

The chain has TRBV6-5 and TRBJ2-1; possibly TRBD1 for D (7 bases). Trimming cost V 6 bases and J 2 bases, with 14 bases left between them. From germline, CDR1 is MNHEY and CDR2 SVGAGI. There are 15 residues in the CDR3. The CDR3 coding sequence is TGTGCCAGCAGGCTCCAGGGGGGAACCTACAATGAGCAGTTCTTC. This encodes CASRLQGGTYNEQFF.

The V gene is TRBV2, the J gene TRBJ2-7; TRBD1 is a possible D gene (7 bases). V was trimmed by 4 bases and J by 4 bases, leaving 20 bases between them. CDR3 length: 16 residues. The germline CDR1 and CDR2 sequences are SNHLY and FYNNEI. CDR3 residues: CASSADRDWNNYEQYF. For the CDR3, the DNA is TGTGCCAGCAGTGCCGACAGGGACTGGAATAATTACGAGCAGTACTTC.

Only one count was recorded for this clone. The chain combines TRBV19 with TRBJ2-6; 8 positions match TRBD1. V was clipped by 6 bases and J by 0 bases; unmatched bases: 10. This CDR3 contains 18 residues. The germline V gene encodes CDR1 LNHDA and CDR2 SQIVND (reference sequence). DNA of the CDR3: TGTGCCAGTAGCCCAGGGACAGGTTGGGCCTCTGGGGCCAACGTCCTGACTTTC. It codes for CASSPGTGWASGANVLTF. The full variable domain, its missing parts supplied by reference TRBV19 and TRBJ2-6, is DGGITQSPKYLFRKEGQNVTLSCEQNLNHDAMYWYRQDPGQGLRLIYYSQIVNDFQKGDIAEGYSVSREKKESFPLTVTSAQKNPTAFYLCASSPGTGWASGANVLTFGAGSRLTVL.

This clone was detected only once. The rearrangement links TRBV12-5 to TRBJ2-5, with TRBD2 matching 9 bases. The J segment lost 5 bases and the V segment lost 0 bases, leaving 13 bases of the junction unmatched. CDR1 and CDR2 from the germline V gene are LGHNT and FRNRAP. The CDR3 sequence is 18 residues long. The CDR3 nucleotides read TGTGCTAGTGGTTTGGTATGGCTAGCGGGGTCCTCCCCCGAGACCCAGTACTTC. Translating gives CASGLVWLAGSSPETQYF.

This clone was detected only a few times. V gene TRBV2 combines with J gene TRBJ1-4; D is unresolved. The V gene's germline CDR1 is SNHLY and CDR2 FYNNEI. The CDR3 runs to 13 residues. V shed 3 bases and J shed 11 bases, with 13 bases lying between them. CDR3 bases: TGTGCCAGCAGTGATTCCGGTGCCACCAAACTGTTTTTT. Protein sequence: CASSDSGATKLFF.

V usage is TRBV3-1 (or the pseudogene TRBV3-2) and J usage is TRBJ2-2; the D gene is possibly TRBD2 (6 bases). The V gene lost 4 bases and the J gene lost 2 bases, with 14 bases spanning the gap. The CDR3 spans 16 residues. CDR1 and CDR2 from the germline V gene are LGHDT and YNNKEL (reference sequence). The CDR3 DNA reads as TGTGCCAGCAGCCCCGACGGGGGAGGTAACACCGGGGAGCTGTTTTTT. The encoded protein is CASSPDGGGNTGELFF.

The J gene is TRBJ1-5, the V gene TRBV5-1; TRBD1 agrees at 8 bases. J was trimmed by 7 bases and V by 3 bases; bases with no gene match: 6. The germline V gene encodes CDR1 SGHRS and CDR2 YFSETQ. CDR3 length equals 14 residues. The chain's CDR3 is CASSSGQAGQPQHF. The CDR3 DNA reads TGCGCCAGCAGCTCGGGACAGGCCGGGCAGCCCCAGCATTTT.

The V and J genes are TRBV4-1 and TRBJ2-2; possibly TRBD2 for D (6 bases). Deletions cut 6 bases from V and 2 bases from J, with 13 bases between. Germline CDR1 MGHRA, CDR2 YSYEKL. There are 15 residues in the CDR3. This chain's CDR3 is CASRKGLTNTGELFF. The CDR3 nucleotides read TGCGCCAGCAGGAAGGGACTTACAAACACCGGGGAGCTGTTTTTT.

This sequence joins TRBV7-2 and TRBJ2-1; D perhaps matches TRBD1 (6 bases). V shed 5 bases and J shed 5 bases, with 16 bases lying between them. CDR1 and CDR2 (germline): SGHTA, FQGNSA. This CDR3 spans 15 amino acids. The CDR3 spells CASSPRQVVHNEQFF. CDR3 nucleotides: TGTGCCAGCAGCCCCCGACAGGTGGTCCACAATGAGCAGTTCTTC.

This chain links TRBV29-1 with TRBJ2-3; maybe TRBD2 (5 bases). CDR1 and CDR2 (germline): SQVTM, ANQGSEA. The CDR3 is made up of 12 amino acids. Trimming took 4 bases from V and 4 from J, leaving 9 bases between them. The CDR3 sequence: CSVAREPDTQYF. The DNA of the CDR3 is TGCAGCGTTGCTAGGGAGCCAGATACGCAGTATTTT.

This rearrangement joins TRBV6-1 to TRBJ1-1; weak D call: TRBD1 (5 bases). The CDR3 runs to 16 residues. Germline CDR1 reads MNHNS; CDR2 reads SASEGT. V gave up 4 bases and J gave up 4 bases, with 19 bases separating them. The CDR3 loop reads CASSAWGGAIGTEAFF. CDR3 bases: TGTGCCAGCAGTGCCTGGGGTGGGGCAATCGGCACTGAAGCTTTCTTT.

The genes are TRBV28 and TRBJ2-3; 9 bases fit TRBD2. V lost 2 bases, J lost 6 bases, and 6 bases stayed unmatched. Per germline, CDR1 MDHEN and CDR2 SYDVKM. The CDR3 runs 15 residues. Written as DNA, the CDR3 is TGTGCCAGCAGTTTAAAGGCGGGAGGGCTTGATACGCAGTATTTT. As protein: CASSLKAGGLDTQYF.